These T cell receptor beta chains were read from a single sample in a study of quantifying T cell responses using KT2 cells. A single record per CDR3 protein comes from TCRdb applying MiXCR to the UMI-ligation and nested PCR reads. The sample carries 39,000 or so distinct CDR3 sequences, approximately 17% recorded once. The sample taken for sequencing was PBMCs spiked with cells of the T cell clone KT2. These receptors all stem from a human donor. The CDR3 runs from the conserved cysteine through the conserved F or W. The order of the fields is CDR3 protein, CDR3 DNA, J gene, V gene, clone size, D gene. The D gene is left open where the match is weak. Only some rows state a clone size, as once, few, many or a class for expanded clones.

cdr3_aa: CASGLVTTGGGSYEQYF; cdr3_nt: TGTGCTAGTGGTTTGGTAACCACAGGGGGAGGGTCCTACGAGCAGTACTTC; j_call: TRBJ2-7; v_call: TRBV12-5; clone_size: NA; d_call: NA
cdr3_aa: CSARRDLGETQYF; cdr3_nt: TGCAGTGCTAGACGAGACCTGGGGGAGACCCAGTACTTC; j_call: TRBJ2-5; v_call: TRBV20-1; clone_size: NA; d_call: NA
cdr3_aa: CSATGTGGTEAFF; cdr3_nt: TGCAGTGCTACCGGGACAGGGGGAACTGAAGCTTTCTTT; j_call: TRBJ1-1; v_call: TRBV20-1; clone_size: few; d_call: TRBD1
cdr3_aa: CASSPTGESTDTQYF; cdr3_nt: TGTGCCAGCAGCCCAACCGGGGAGAGCACAGATACGCAGTATTTT; j_call: TRBJ2-3; v_call: TRBV7-2; clone_size: many; d_call: NA
cdr3_aa: CASSQEKAGGIVEAFF; cdr3_nt: TGCGCCAGCAGCCAAGAAAAGGCGGGGGGCATCGTTGAAGCTTTCTTT; j_call: TRBJ1-1; v_call: TRBV4-1; clone_size: many; d_call: NA
cdr3_aa: CASSFSGISGANVLTF; cdr3_nt: TGTGCCAGCAGTTTTTCAGGGATCTCTGGGGCCAACGTCCTGACTTTC; j_call: TRBJ2-6; v_call: TRBV28; clone_size: few; d_call: NA
cdr3_aa: CASSWGLGGMNTEAFF; cdr3_nt: TGCGCCAGCAGCTGGGGCCTGGGAGGTATGAACACTGAAGCTTTCTTT; j_call: TRBJ1-1; v_call: TRBV5-1; clone_size: NA; d_call: NA
cdr3_aa: CASKRTPYTDTQYF; cdr3_nt: TGTGCCAGTAAGAGGACCCCCTACACAGATACGCAGTATTTT; j_call: TRBJ2-3; v_call: TRBV19; clone_size: NA; d_call: NA
cdr3_aa: CASGTSGRSGEQFF; cdr3_nt: TGTGCCAGTGGGACTAGCGGGAGGTCGGGGGAGCAGTTCTTC; j_call: TRBJ2-1; v_call: TRBV12-3/TRBV12-4; clone_size: few; d_call: TRBD2
cdr3_aa: CASLKINTDTQYF; cdr3_nt: TGTGCCAGTCTAAAGATTAACACAGATACGCAGTATTTT; j_call: TRBJ2-3; v_call: TRBV6-6; clone_size: many; d_call: NA
cdr3_aa: CSAPYHEDEQYF; cdr3_nt: TGCAGTGCCCCTTATCATGAGGACGAGCAGTACTTC; j_call: TRBJ2-7; v_call: TRBV20-1; clone_size: NA; d_call: NA
cdr3_aa: CASKVAGGPNEQFF; cdr3_nt: TGTGCCAGCAAAGTAGCGGGAGGTCCCAATGAGCAGTTCTTC; j_call: TRBJ2-1; v_call: TRBV11-1; clone_size: many; d_call: TRBD2
cdr3_aa: CASSQLYQGYVPYSNQPQHF; cdr3_nt: TGTGCCAGCAGCCAATTATACCAGGGATATGTACCCTATAGCAATCAGCCCCAGCATTTT; j_call: TRBJ1-5; v_call: TRBV14; clone_size: few; d_call: NA
cdr3_aa: CASSLRTSATDTQYF; cdr3_nt: TGTGCCAGCAGTTTAAGGACTAGCGCGACAGATACGCAGTATTTT; j_call: TRBJ2-3; v_call: TRBV12-3/TRBV12-4; clone_size: NA; d_call: TRBD2
cdr3_aa: CSARDSPHYDGNTEAFF; cdr3_nt: TGCAGTGCTAGAGATTCCCCTCATTACGATGGGAACACTGAAGCTTTCTTT; j_call: TRBJ1-1; v_call: TRBV20-1; clone_size: few; d_call: NA
cdr3_aa: CASSSLSPGHLYEQYF; cdr3_nt: TGTGCCAGCAGTTCTCTCTCACCGGGACACCTCTACGAGCAGTACTTC; j_call: TRBJ2-7; v_call: TRBV12-3/TRBV12-4; clone_size: NA; d_call: NA
cdr3_aa: CASSPSGILQYF; cdr3_nt: TGTGCCAGCAGCCCCTCTGGCATCCTTCAGTACTTC; j_call: TRBJ2-4; v_call: TRBV7-2; clone_size: NA; d_call: NA
cdr3_aa: CASKIRDRQLSTDTQYF; cdr3_nt: TGTGCCAGCAAAATACGGGACAGACAACTCAGCACAGATACGCAGTATTTT; j_call: TRBJ2-3; v_call: TRBV2; clone_size: few; d_call: TRBD1
cdr3_aa: CSATGQRAYEQYF; cdr3_nt: TGCAGTGCTACCGGGCAGCGTGCCTACGAGCAGTACTTC; j_call: TRBJ2-7; v_call: TRBV20-1; clone_size: few; d_call: NA
cdr3_aa: CASSVPAGDNIQYF; cdr3_nt: TGCGCCAGCAGCGTGCCAGCGGGAGATAACATTCAGTACTTC; j_call: TRBJ2-4; v_call: TRBV5-1; clone_size: NA; d_call: TRBD2
cdr3_aa: CSAREMDTYEQYF; cdr3_nt: TGCAGTGCTAGAGAGATGGATACCTACGAGCAGTACTTC; j_call: TRBJ2-7; v_call: TRBV20-1; clone_size: NA; d_call: NA
cdr3_aa: CSVATGQDNQPQHF; cdr3_nt: TGCAGCGTCGCCACGGGACAGGACAATCAGCCCCAGCATTTT; j_call: TRBJ1-5; v_call: TRBV29-1; clone_size: NA; d_call: TRBD1
cdr3_aa: CASSPTAGQNTEAFF; cdr3_nt: TGTGCCAGCTCACCCACGGCCGGTCAGAACACTGAAGCTTTCTTT; j_call: TRBJ1-1; v_call: TRBV18; clone_size: few; d_call: NA
cdr3_aa: CASSPMGAGGREQYF; cdr3_nt: TGTGCCAGCAGCCCCATGGGGGCGGGAGGAAGGGAGCAGTACTTC; j_call: TRBJ2-7; v_call: TRBV5-6; clone_size: few; d_call: TRBD2
cdr3_aa: CASSSLITGYEQYF; cdr3_nt: TGTGCCAGCAGCTCACTCATAACAGGGTACGAGCAGTACTTC; j_call: TRBJ2-7; v_call: TRBV11-2; clone_size: medium-sized; d_call: NA
cdr3_aa: CSARYDRGRATEAFF; cdr3_nt: TGCAGTGCCCGCTACGACAGGGGGAGGGCCACTGAAGCTTTCTTT; j_call: TRBJ1-1; v_call: TRBV20-1; clone_size: NA; d_call: TRBD1
cdr3_aa: CASSLVGVPGELFF; cdr3_nt: TGTGCCAGCAGCTTAGTCGGTGTCCCCGGGGAGCTGTTTTTT; j_call: TRBJ2-2; v_call: TRBV7-9; clone_size: NA; d_call: NA
cdr3_aa: CASSSQPKNIQYF; cdr3_nt: TGTGCCAGCAGCTCGCAACCCAAAAACATTCAGTACTTC; j_call: TRBJ2-4; v_call: TRBV7-9; clone_size: NA; d_call: NA
cdr3_aa: CASSEGAGRDADTQYF; cdr3_nt: TGTGCCAGCAGTGAAGGCGCGGGACGAGACGCAGATACGCAGTATTTT; j_call: TRBJ2-3; v_call: TRBV6-1; clone_size: once; d_call: NA
cdr3_aa: CASSLAGGRKTDTQYF; cdr3_nt: TGTGCCAGCAGCTTAGCGGGCGGGAGGAAAACAGATACGCAGTATTTT; j_call: TRBJ2-3; v_call: TRBV7-2; clone_size: few; d_call: TRBD2
cdr3_aa: CASSSLGLAGRTDTQYF; cdr3_nt: TGTGCCAGCAGTTCCCTAGGACTAGCGGGGCGTACAGATACGCAGTATTTT; j_call: TRBJ2-3; v_call: TRBV12-3/TRBV12-4; clone_size: few; d_call: TRBD2
cdr3_aa: CASSLRGPLAETQETQYF; cdr3_nt: TGTGCCAGCAGCTTAAGAGGGCCGCTAGCGGAAACACAAGAGACCCAGTACTTC; j_call: TRBJ2-5; v_call: TRBV7-3; clone_size: few; d_call: TRBD2
cdr3_aa: CASSYRDRAENEQFF; cdr3_nt: TGTGCCAGCAGCTACCGGGACAGGGCTGAAAATGAGCAGTTCTTC; j_call: TRBJ2-1; v_call: TRBV4-2; clone_size: NA; d_call: TRBD1
cdr3_aa: CASSNEQGGLTNEKLFF; cdr3_nt: TGTGCCAGCAGTAACGAACAGGGAGGGTTAACTAATGAAAAACTGTTTTTT; j_call: TRBJ1-4; v_call: TRBV6-5; clone_size: NA; d_call: NA
cdr3_aa: CSASRGGTEAFF; cdr3_nt: TGCAGTGCTAGTCGTGGCGGCACTGAAGCTTTCTTT; j_call: TRBJ1-1; v_call: TRBV20-1; clone_size: many; d_call: NA
cdr3_aa: CASSLPGNNSPLHF; cdr3_nt: TGCGCCAGCAGCTTGCCAGGGAATAATTCACCCCTCCACTTT; j_call: TRBJ1-6; v_call: TRBV5-1; clone_size: NA; d_call: NA
cdr3_aa: CSARGGGRQGNYGYTF; cdr3_nt: TGCAGTGCTAGAGGGGGGGGCCGACAGGGGAACTATGGCTACACCTTC; j_call: TRBJ1-2; v_call: TRBV20-1; clone_size: few; d_call: TRBD1
cdr3_aa: CSASYGIYSNQPQHF; cdr3_nt: TGCAGTGCTAGCTACGGGATTTATAGCAATCAGCCCCAGCATTTT; j_call: TRBJ1-5; v_call: TRBV20-1; clone_size: few; d_call: NA
cdr3_aa: CASNGLAGRYQETQYF; cdr3_nt: TGTGCCAGCAACGGACTAGCGGGGAGATACCAAGAGACCCAGTACTTC; j_call: TRBJ2-5; v_call: TRBV7-4; clone_size: few; d_call: TRBD2
cdr3_aa: CASSKVRGLKENEAFF; cdr3_nt: TGTGCCAGCAGCAAGGTCCGAGGGTTAAAGGAAAATGAAGCTTTCTTT; j_call: TRBJ1-1; v_call: TRBV28; clone_size: NA; d_call: NA
cdr3_aa: CASSNDRDTDTQYF; cdr3_nt: TGTGCCAGCAGCAACGACAGGGACACAGATACGCAGTATTTT; j_call: TRBJ2-3; v_call: TRBV6-4; clone_size: many; d_call: TRBD1
cdr3_aa: CATSGVLAGGPSEQFF; cdr3_nt: TGTGCCACCAGCGGTGTTCTAGCGGGAGGGCCGAGTGAGCAGTTCTTC; j_call: TRBJ2-1; v_call: TRBV15; clone_size: NA; d_call: TRBD2
cdr3_aa: CASSQQGAGAFF; cdr3_nt: TGTGCCAGCAGTCAACAGGGGGCTGGAGCTTTCTTT; j_call: TRBJ1-1; v_call: TRBV6-1; clone_size: NA; d_call: TRBD1
cdr3_aa: CASSPGSQDTQYF; cdr3_nt: TGCGCCAGCAGCCCAGGCTCGCAAGATACGCAGTATTTT; j_call: TRBJ2-3; v_call: TRBV5-1; clone_size: NA; d_call: NA
cdr3_aa: CASRKFESREEAFF; cdr3_nt: TGCGCCAGCAGAAAATTTGAATCCCGGGAGGAAGCTTTCTTT; j_call: TRBJ1-1; v_call: TRBV5-1; clone_size: few; d_call: NA
cdr3_aa: CSARVRGDGQDIQYF; cdr3_nt: TGCAGTGCTAGGGTGCGGGGGGACGGGCAAGACATTCAGTACTTC; j_call: TRBJ2-4; v_call: TRBV20-1; clone_size: few; d_call: TRBD2
cdr3_aa: CASSEGTDYQPQHF; cdr3_nt: TGTGCCAGCAGTGAAGGGACAGACTATCAGCCCCAGCATTTT; j_call: TRBJ1-5; v_call: TRBV6-1; clone_size: few; d_call: NA
cdr3_aa: CSARVPPQGADTGELFF; cdr3_nt: TGCAGTGCTAGAGTCCCCCCCCAGGGGGCGGACACCGGGGAGCTGTTTTTT; j_call: TRBJ2-2; v_call: TRBV20-1; clone_size: NA; d_call: TRBD1
cdr3_aa: CASSRIRNSPLHF; cdr3_nt: TGCGCCAGCAGCCGAATTCGAAATTCACCCCTCCACTTT; j_call: TRBJ1-6; v_call: TRBV4-1; clone_size: NA; d_call: NA
cdr3_aa: CASSFMGAGNQPQHF; cdr3_nt: TGTGCCAGCAGCTTTATGGGGGCTGGCAATCAGCCCCAGCATTTT; j_call: TRBJ1-5; v_call: TRBV13; clone_size: once; d_call: NA
cdr3_aa: CASSLRYGVMNTEAFF; cdr3_nt: TGTGCCAGCAGCTTAAGATACGGGGTCATGAACACTGAAGCTTTCTTT; j_call: TRBJ1-1; v_call: TRBV11-2; clone_size: many; d_call: NA
cdr3_aa: CASSPPIAGGSYTQYF; cdr3_nt: TGTGCCAGCTCACCGCCCATAGCGGGAGGCTCTTATACGCAGTATTTT; j_call: TRBJ2-3; v_call: TRBV18; clone_size: NA; d_call: TRBD2
cdr3_aa: CASSLTGDHIHSPLHF; cdr3_nt: TGCGCCAGCAGCTTGACAGGGGACCACATCCATTCACCCCTCCACTTT; j_call: TRBJ1-6; v_call: TRBV5-1; clone_size: NA; d_call: TRBD1
cdr3_aa: CASSEGGSGGMNNEQFF; cdr3_nt: TGTGCCAGCAGTGAGGGAGGGAGCGGGGGAATGAACAATGAGCAGTTCTTC; j_call: TRBJ2-1; v_call: TRBV2; clone_size: NA; d_call: TRBD2